These T cell receptor beta chains were read from a single sample in a study of T cell repertoires in cytomegalovirus infection. In TCRdb, the reads were re-called with MiXCR into one record per CDR3 protein. The sample includes around 350,000 distinct CDR3 sequences, less than 20% of them seen just once. The sequencing sample was made of PBMCs. The receptors come from a human donor in good health (CMV status not recorded). Some clones in this sample may be carry-over from other donors' samples. The CDR3 runs from the conserved cysteine through the conserved F or W. Fields, in order: J gene, clone size, D gene, V gene, CDR3 DNA, CDR3 protein. The D gene is left open where the match is weak. Expanded clones are given a class, and other clones once, few, many or no size at all.

J: TRBJ2-1; size: NA; D: TRBD1; V: TRBV10-3; DNA: TGTGCCATCAGTGATTATGGGACAGGGGACAATGAGCAGTTCTTC; CDR3: CAISDYGTGDNEQFF
J: TRBJ2-1; size: many; D: TRBD2; V: TRBV11-3; DNA: TGTGCCAGCAGCTTACATCCGACTAGCGGGGGGAATGAGCAGTTCTTC; CDR3: CASSLHPTSGGNEQFF
J: TRBJ2-3; size: NA; D: NA; V: TRBV11-2; DNA: TGTGCCAGCAGATCCGGGCCCAGGGACCACGAGTATTTT; CDR3: CASRSGPRDHEYF
J: TRBJ1-5; size: NA; D: NA; V: TRBV20-1; DNA: TGCAGTGCTGGACAGTCTAGCAATCAGCCCCAGCATTTT; CDR3: CSAGQSSNQPQHF
J: TRBJ2-7; size: few; D: NA; V: TRBV19; DNA: TGTGCCAGTAGTCAGTCGGGGACCTACGAGCAGTACTTC; CDR3: CASSQSGTYEQYF
J: TRBJ1-1; size: many; D: TRBD1; V: TRBV27; DNA: TGTGCCAGCAGCACCTGGACAGGTGAAGCTTTCTTT; CDR3: CASSTWTGEAFF
J: TRBJ2-7; size: few; D: TRBD1; V: TRBV6-1; DNA: TGTGCCATTTCACCGGGACAGCCGCCCTACGAGCAGTACTTC; CDR3: CAISPGQPPYEQYF
J: TRBJ2-4; size: many; D: TRBD1; V: TRBV20-1; DNA: TGCAGTGCCCCTGGGACAGGGGGAAACATTCAGTACTTC; CDR3: CSAPGTGGNIQYF
J: TRBJ2-5; size: many; D: TRBD1; V: TRBV11-2; DNA: TGTGCCAGCAGCTTTTCAGGGGGCCGCCAAGAGACCCAGTACTTC; CDR3: CASSFSGGRQETQYF
J: TRBJ2-1; size: few; D: TRBD2; V: TRBV19; DNA: TGTGCCAGTATTGATCGGAGCGGGAGTACGCACAATGAGCAGTTCTTC; CDR3: CASIDRSGSTHNEQFF
J: TRBJ1-5; size: NA; D: NA; V: TRBV18; DNA: TGTGCCAGCTCACCACCGGGGGTCTCTGTGCAGCCCCAGCATTTT; CDR3: CASSPPGVSVQPQHF
J: TRBJ2-2; size: NA; D: NA; V: TRBV9; DNA: TGTGCCAGCAGCCTCCGGCGGAATGGCGGGGAGCTGTTTTTT; CDR3: CASSLRRNGGELFF
J: TRBJ2-1; size: many; D: TRBD1; V: TRBV7-6; DNA: TGTGCCAGCAGCTCCCAGAGACAGGGCCATGAGCAGTTCTTC; CDR3: CASSSQRQGHEQFF
J: TRBJ2-3; size: few; D: TRBD1; V: TRBV2; DNA: TGTGCCAGCAGGACGACAGAGGAGGGACAGGGCGTTTCAGATACGCAGTATTTT; CDR3: CASRTTEEGQGVSDTQYF
J: TRBJ1-2; size: few; D: NA; V: TRBV6-6; DNA: TGTGCCAGCAGTTTGGGGCCAGCACGAAAGCCTAACTATGGCTACACCTTC; CDR3: CASSLGPARKPNYGYTF
J: TRBJ1-1; size: many; D: TRBD1; V: TRBV11-2; DNA: TGTGCCAGCAGCTCCGGACAGGGAGGCTGGAACACTGAAGCTTTCTTT; CDR3: CASSSGQGGWNTEAFF
J: TRBJ2-3; size: NA; D: NA; V: TRBV5-8; DNA: TGTGCCAGCAGCCCCGAAGGGGAGTGGTTAGCAACAGATACGCAGTATTTT; CDR3: CASSPEGEWLATDTQYF
J: TRBJ1-3; size: many; D: NA; V: TRBV7-8; DNA: TGTGCCAGCAGCTTAGGAAGGGGAGGGTTGAACACCATATATTTT; CDR3: CASSLGRGGLNTIYF
J: TRBJ2-3; size: many; D: NA; V: TRBV7-2; DNA: TGTGCCAGCAGCTTAGTCTGGCTTGATACGCAGTATTTT; CDR3: CASSLVWLDTQYF
J: TRBJ1-6; size: many; D: NA; V: TRBV12-3/TRBV12-4; DNA: TGTGCCAGCAGAACGGACTGGACCCAGTATAATTCACCCCTCCACTTT; CDR3: CASRTDWTQYNSPLHF
J: TRBJ2-1; size: many; D: TRBD2; V: TRBV7-2; DNA: TGTGCCAGCAGCTCAGGACTAGCGGGCTTCAATGAGCAGTTCTTC; CDR3: CASSSGLAGFNEQFF
J: TRBJ1-2; size: NA; D: NA; V: TRBV20-1; DNA: TGCAGTAATAAGCTAGGAGGGGGAAACACCTTC; CDR3: CSNKLGGGNTF
J: TRBJ2-3; size: NA; D: NA; V: TRBV19; DNA: TGTGCCAGTAGTATAGGCAGGGGTTTTCCAGATACGCAGTATTTT; CDR3: CASSIGRGFPDTQYF
J: TRBJ2-3; size: NA; D: TRBD2; V: TRBV20-1; DNA: TGCAGTGCTACGAAACCCGCCGGTGGACTAGTCCCAGATACGCAGTATTTT; CDR3: CSATKPAGGLVPDTQYF
J: TRBJ1-5; size: few; D: TRBD1; V: TRBV6-2/TRBV6-3; DNA: TGTGCCAGCAGTACAGACCGGGACAGGGAGGGGCAGCCCCAGCATTTT; CDR3: CASSTDRDREGQPQHF
J: TRBJ1-1; size: many; D: NA; V: TRBV28; DNA: TGTGCCAGCAGTTCCTTTTCAGAGGGGCCAGTGAACACTGAAGCTTTCTTT; CDR3: CASSSFSEGPVNTEAFF
J: TRBJ2-7; size: NA; D: NA; V: TRBV28; DNA: TGTGCCAGCAGGCAAGCAGGCGAGCAGTACTTC; CDR3: CASRQAGEQYF
J: TRBJ2-1; size: NA; D: NA; V: TRBV7-9; DNA: TGTGCCAGCAGCTTAGCCGGCGTAAGCTCCTACAATGAGCAGTTCTTC; CDR3: CASSLAGVSSYNEQFF
J: TRBJ1-5; size: many; D: NA; V: TRBV7-8; DNA: TGTGCCAGCAGCTTTAAGGGGTCACTCATTAATCAGCCCCAGCATTTT; CDR3: CASSFKGSLINQPQHF
J: TRBJ1-5; size: few; D: TRBD1; V: TRBV18; DNA: TGTGCCAGCTCAACTTCAAGGACAGGCCATCTCAATGATCAGCCCCAGCATTTT; CDR3: CASSTSRTGHLNDQPQHF